Shown below are 19 T cell receptor beta chains from a single sample sequenced in a study of identical twins. TCRdb re-derived calls from the 5' RACE reads in MiXCR, one entry per CDR3 protein. The sample shows about 340,000 distinct CDR3 sequences, about 12% of them seen only once. This same sample was also taken into another study, of yellow fever vaccine responses in identical twins.

The sample comprised CD8+ T cells sorted from blood. Every receptor here comes from a young woman in good health.

The J gene is TRBJ2-7, the V gene TRBV7-9; 11 bases are a match to TRBD1. Germline V gene data show CDR1 as SEHNR and CDR2 as FQNEAQ (reference sequence). The CDR3 length is 16 residues. The trim removed 4 bases at V and 7 bases at J, leaving 12 bases unmatched. The CDR3 nucleotides read TGTGCCAGCAGCTCCCCTGGGGACAGGGGGACAGTAGAGCAGTACTTC. This translates into CASSSPGDRGTVEQYF. Based on the CDR3 plus reference TRBV7-9 and TRBJ2-7, the full variable domain is DTGVSQNPRHKITKRGQNVTFRCDPISEHNRLYWYRQTLGQGPEFLTYFQNEAQLEKSRLLSDRFSAERPKGSFSTLEIQRTEQGDSAMYLCASSSPGDRGTVEQYFGPGTRLTVT.

V and J are TRBV5-4 and TRBJ2-3, with 7 bases fitting TRBD2. The CDR3 sequence is 19 residues long. Germline CDR1 reads SGHNT; CDR2 reads YYREEE (reference sequence). J gave up 4 bases and V 0 bases, and 17 bases lay outside the gene matches. CDR3 protein: CASSLAAVAGPHLPDTQYF. Here the CDR3 DNA reads TGTGCCAGCAGCTTGGCGGCGGTAGCGGGTCCCCATCTCCCAGATACGCAGTATTTT. Looking up the rest from reference TRBV5-4 and TRBJ2-3 gives the full variable domain: ETGVTQSPTHLIKTRGQQVTLRCSSQSGHNTVSWYQQALGQGPQFIFQYYREEENGRGNFPPRFSGLQFPNYSSELNVNALELDDSALYLCASSLAAVAGPHLPDTQYFGPGTRLTVL.

The gene calls are TRBV6-1 and TRBJ2-7; D possibly corresponds to TRBD2 (6 bases). Germline V CDR1 and CDR2: MNHNS, SASEGT. The CDR3 consists of 14 residues. Trimming pared 8 bases from V and 5 bases from J, leaving 19 bases between. CDR3 in amino acids: CASLLNGGWNEQYV. As DNA, the CDR3 is TGTGCCAGCCTCCTTAACGGGGGATGGAACGAGCAGTACGTC.

In its sample, this clonotype was seen a few times. This rearrangement joins TRBV11-2 to TRBJ1-3; TRBD1 matches at 7 bases. The V segment lost 5 bases and the J segment 0 bases; nucleotides outside the gene matches: 16. The CDR3 has 19 amino acids. Germline CDR1 and CDR2: SGHAT and FQNNGV. The CDR3, as DNA: TGTGCCAGCAGCCTAGGGTTCCGACAGGGAACGACCTCTGGAAACACCATATATTTT. Its translation: CASSLGFRQGTTSGNTIYF.

The V gene is TRBV4-1, the J gene TRBJ2-2; D gene ambiguous. The CDR3 extends over 12 amino acids. Germline V gene lookup returns CDR1 MGHRA and CDR2 YSYEKL. V dropped 1 base and J dropped 13 bases, with 10 bases sitting between them. CDR3 sequence reads: CASSQAGLALFF. CDR3 bases: TGCGCCAGCAGCCAAGCCGGATTGGCGCTGTTTTTT.

The rearrangement links TRBV7-9 to TRBJ1-1; D gene unclear. CDR1 and CDR2 (germline): SEHNR, FQNEAQ (reference sequence). Trimming shortened V by 8 bases and J by 2 bases, and 12 bases separated the two germline ends. This CDR3 is built from 13 residues. In nucleotides, the CDR3 is TGTGCCAGCCCCTTTCTTAGTAACACTGAAGCTTTCTTT. Translated: CASPFLSNTEAFF.

In this sample, this clonotype turned up a few times. The chain carries TRBV12-3 or TRBV12-4 and TRBJ2-7, with D possibly matching TRBD1 (6 bases). Trimming stripped 5 bases from V and 3 bases from J, with 17 bases between. This CDR3 contains 15 residues. CDR3 residues: CASSPRLGGHYEQYF. The CDR3 DNA reads as TGTGCCAGCAGTCCACGACTTGGGGGCCACTACGAGCAGTACTTC.

This clonotype was seen a handful of times. This rearrangement joins TRBV27 to TRBJ2-5; TRBD1 matches 11 bases. J was trimmed by 5 bases and V by 5 bases; bases with no gene match: 7. The CDR3 length is 15 residues. Germline CDR1 MNHEY, CDR2 SMNVEV (reference sequence). The CDR3 bases are TGTGCCAGCAGTCTCCGGGACAGGGGGATGGAGACCCAGTACTTC. Amino acids: CASSLRDRGMETQYF.

The genes are TRBV28 and TRBJ1-1, with D possibly TRBD1 on 6 matching bases. The CDR3 has 16 residues. Trimming took 2 bases from V and 4 from J, leaving 17 bases between them. The V gene's germline CDR1 is MDHEN and CDR2 SYDVKM. CDR3 sequence reads: CASSLVKRGLGTEAFF. CDR3 coding DNA: TGTGCCAGCAGTTTAGTGAAGCGGGGGCTGGGCACTGAAGCTTTCTTT.

Concerning this clonotype itself: This is likely a read error, given that the CDR3 carries no conserved phenylalanine or tryptophan at its end. This chain uses TRBV28 with TRBJ2-2; 9 bases match TRBD2. The CDR3 sequence is 16 residues long. The germline V gene encodes CDR1 MDHEN and CDR2 SYDVKM. The V gene end was trimmed by 3 bases and the J gene end by 1 base; junction bases not matched to a gene: 3. The CDR3 here is CASSFASGVNTGELFV. As DNA, the CDR3 is TGTGCCAGCAGTTTTGCTAGCGGGGTGAACACCGGGGAGCTGTTTGTT.

The genes are TRBV29-1 and TRBJ2-2, with 8 positions matching TRBD1. Trimming cost V 1 base and J 8 bases; bases outside gene matches: 3. Germline loops: CDR1 SQVTM, CDR2 ANQGSEA. The length of the CDR3 is 13 residues. The CDR3 DNA sequence: TGCAGCGTTGAAGGACAGGGGCTAGGGGAGCTGTTTTTT. Its protein is CSVEGQGLGELFF.

This sequence joins TRBV7-8 and TRBJ1-5; D unresolved. Germline V gives CDR1 SGHVS, CDR2 FQNEAQ. V was cut by 1 base and J by 6 bases, with 7 bases left in between. This CDR3 is 13 amino acids long. The CDR3 DNA follows: TGTGCCAGCAGCTTAGTAGGGTCTCAGCCCCAGCATTTT. As protein: CASSLVGSQPQHF.

This clonotype was detected only a few times. V gene TRBV20-1 combines with J gene TRBJ2-2; D unresolved. The CDR3 extends over 11 amino acids. From germline, CDR1 is DFQATT and CDR2 SNEGSKA (reference sequence). Trimming removed 1 base at V and 7 bases at J, with 4 bases between. The CDR3 DNA reads as TGCAGTGCTAGAGTTTTCGGGGAGCTGTTTTTT. This sequence encodes CSARVFGELFF.

The chain joins TRBV20-1 to TRBJ2-7; D is possibly TRBD1 or TRBD2 (6 bases each). Trimming pared 1 base from V and 2 bases from J, leaving 15 bases between. The germline CDR1 and CDR2 sequences are DFQATT and SNEGSKA (reference sequence). The length of the CDR3 is 15 residues. For the CDR3, the DNA is TGCAGTGCTAGAGCCCTCGCGGGACAAGCCTACGAGCAGTACTTC. Translated: CSARALAGQAYEQYF.

CDR3 sequence reads: CASSRGGGPAEQYF. For the CDR3, the DNA is TGCGCCAGCAGCCGCGGGGGAGGGCCGGCCGAGCAGTACTTC. This chain connects TRBV4-1 to TRBJ2-7, with TRBD2 matching over 7 bases. The length of the CDR3 is 14 residues. Germline CDR1 is MGHRA and CDR2 is YSYEKL. Losses at the gene ends were 4 bases for V and 6 bases for J; bases not matched to a gene: 9.

This clonotype has just a few counts. This chain joins TRBV15 and TRBJ2-1; 7 positions match TRBD1. This CDR3 contains 16 residues. V was pared by 0 bases and J by 10 bases, with 12 bases of the junction left unmatched. Germline lookup yields CDR1 LNHNV and CDR2 YYDKDF (reference sequence). The CDR3 DNA reads as TGTGCCACCAGCAGAGACGACAGGGCCCTTGAGCGAGAGCAGTTCTTC. This encodes CATSRDDRALEREQFF.

The table lists this clonotype with many counts. The CDR3 DNA follows: TGTGCCAGCAGCGGGCGACTAGCGCAAAATGAGCAGTTCTTC. Its protein is CASSGRLAQNEQFF. V and J are TRBV9 and TRBJ2-1; TRBD2 agrees at 8 bases. The germline V gene has CDR1 SGDLS and CDR2 YYNGEE. The CDR3 extends over 14 amino acids. With V trimmed by 3 bases and J by 7 bases, 6 bases remained unmatched. Looking up the rest from reference TRBV9 and TRBJ2-1 gives the full variable domain: DSGVTQTPKHLITATGQRVTLRCSPRSGDLSVYWYQQSLDQGLQFLIQYYNGEERAKGNILERFSAQQFPDLHSELNLSSLELGDSALYFCASSGRLAQNEQFFGPGTRLTVL.

This clonotype showed up just a few times. This rearrangement joins TRBV12-3 or TRBV12-4 to TRBJ2-3, with 8 bases aligning to TRBD2. After removal of 4 bases from V and 2 bases from J, the junction contained 5 bases not matched to a gene. The CDR3 consists of 15 residues. For the CDR3, the DNA is TGTGCCAGCAGTTCCCTAGCGGGCCACACAGATACGCAGTATTTT. Its translation is CASSSLAGHTDTQYF.

This clonotype was detected many times. This sequence joins TRBV6-2 or TRBV6-3 and TRBJ2-3, with TRBD1 matching 12 bases. The germline V gene has CDR1 MNHEY and CDR2 SVGEGT. Losses at the gene ends were 8 bases for V and 6 bases for J; bases not matched to a gene: 9. This CDR3 region has 15 residues. The CDR3 DNA follows: TGTGCCAGCCGTTCCGGGACAGGGGGCGCGGATACGCAGTATTTT. Translation gives CASRSGTGGADTQYF.